This entry features one T cell receptor (beta chain) sequence. These data are taken from a study of immune evolution from preneoplasia to lung adenocarcinoma. TCRdb's table, derived via immunoSEQ multiplex PCR, lists solely in-frame clones and lacks some. This sample yields 4,500 to 7,000 clones, of which about two thirds are seen a single time; 20% to 25% belongs to the top ten. V lost 10 bases, J lost 0 bases, and 13 bases lay in between. Germline CDR1 MNHNS, CDR2 SASEGT. The CDR3 has 13 amino acids. H&E slides confirmed each diagnosis, reviewed by two pathologists independently. Sequenced: FFPE adjacent normal lung tissue. This chain uses TRBV6-1 with TRBJ2-7; the D call may be TRBD1 or TRBD2 (5 bases each). The TCR sequence derives from a person of 80 years or more with lung adenocarcinoma. This CDR3 reads CATQSGTSYEQYF. Here the CDR3 DNA reads TGTGCCACCCAATCTGGGACCTCCTACGAGCAGTACTTC.